The clone carrying this T cell receptor beta chain has just one count. This sample was taken from a study of preoperative IRX-2 immunotherapy in early breast cancer. Method: immunoSEQ multiplex PCR; TCRdb's copy keeps in-frame clones and lacks some. In the table there are about 3,300 clones, around 82% of which are singletons. This sample's treatment: preoperative locoregional IRX-2 cytokine immunotherapy. Preoperative locoregional IRX-2 cytokine immunotherapy was tested in the phase Ib source study. CDR3 length: 19 amino acids. The germline CDR1 and CDR2 sequences are LNHDA and SQIVND (reference sequence). J was trimmed by 1 base and V by 5 bases; bases with no gene match: 15.

This TCR was sampled from a human donor with breast cancer. V and J are TRBV19 and TRBJ1-5; TRBD1 matches 9 bases. Sequencing used tumor tissue, obtained after IRX-2 immunotherapy. The CDR3 DNA reads TGTGCCAGTAGTTCTCGTCCCGGGACAGGGCGGTGGAGCAATCAGCCCCAGCATTTT. Translating it yields CASSSRPGTGRWSNQPQHF.